Each of the 11 T cell receptor beta chains below was sequenced from the same sample in a study of T-cell memory formation after mild COVID-19. From the 5' RACE reads, TCRdb called clonotypes with MiXCR, one entry per CDR3 protein. The repertoire holds some 300,000 distinct CDR3 sequences, with approximately 19% as singletons. The specimen sequenced was PBMCs or a T cell subset sorted from them (not recorded which). These receptors came from a man aged 18 to 30 who had mild COVID-19 (a few samples of this study predate the infection). Cell type and time point are not known.

The V call is TRBV28, the J call TRBJ2-4; TRBD1 agrees at 8 bases. The CDR3 runs 15 residues. Germline V lookup: CDR1 MDHEN, CDR2 SYDVKM. Trimming removed 5 bases from V and 1 base from J; junction bases left unmatched: 4. Here the CDR3 DNA reads TGTGCCAGCAGTCCAACAGGGGGTGCCAAAAACATTCAGTACTTC. It is translated as CASSPTGGAKNIQYF.

The chain recombines TRBV15 with TRBJ2-7, with TRBD1 identical over 8 bases. After removal of 0 bases from V and 6 bases from J, the junction contained 4 bases not matched to a gene. Germline assignment: CDR1 LNHNV and CDR2 YYDKDF (reference sequence). There are 14 residues in the CDR3. CDR3 bases: TGTGCCACCAGCAGAGATAGGACAGGGACCGAGCAGTACGTC. Protein product: CATSRDRTGTEQYV.

This clonotype was picked up a small number of times. J is TRBJ1-4 and V is TRBV5-1; D uncertain. Germline CDR1 SGHRS, CDR2 YFSETQ. Between the trimmed V and J ends, which lost 0 bases and 8 bases, there was a span of 17 bases. The CDR3 sequence is 16 residues long. As DNA, the CDR3 is TGCGCCAGCAGCTTGGGAACTGGCCGGAGAGGGGAAAAACTGTTTTTT. Translating gives CASSLGTGRRGEKLFF.

The chain links TRBV18 to TRBJ1-5, with D perhaps matching TRBD1 (5 bases). Deletions cut 3 bases from V and 2 bases from J, with 17 bases between. This CDR3 is built from 17 residues. Germline CDR1 and CDR2: KGHSH and LQKENI. The CDR3 DNA follows: TGTGCCAGCTCACCCCAAGGCCAGGGTTGGGGCAATCAGCCCCAGCATTTT. Amino acid sequence: CASSPQGQGWGNQPQHF.

The sample holds many counts of this clonotype. V gene TRBV7-2 combines with J gene TRBJ2-3, with unresolved D. Trimming cost V 4 bases and J 4 bases, with 12 bases left between them. Germline V lookup: CDR1 SGHTA, CDR2 FQGNSA. This CDR3 has 14 amino acids. The CDR3 DNA sequence: TGTGCCAGCAGCTACAAGGGTTTTGCAGATACGCAGTATTTT. It specifies CASSYKGFADTQYF.

The V gene is TRBV28, the J gene TRBJ1-6, with D unclear. The CDR3 covers 12 residues. V gave up 8 bases and J gave up 7 bases, with 9 bases separating them. Germline V gene data show CDR1 as MDHEN and CDR2 as SYDVKM. The CDR3 DNA reads as TGTGCCAGCGAATCTCCGAATTCACCCCTCCACTTT. It encodes CASESPNSPLHF.

In its sample, this clonotype was seen a few times. The chain carries TRBV5-5 and TRBJ2-1; 7 nucleotides agree with TRBD1. Unmatched junction bases numbered 3, after V lost 3 bases and J lost 0 bases. The CDR3 sequence is 15 residues long. Per the germline V gene, CDR1 is SGHKS and CDR2 is YYEKEE (reference sequence). Here the CDR3 reads CASSSTGLSYNEQFF. The DNA for the CDR3 is TGTGCCAGCAGCTCGACAGGGCTCTCCTACAATGAGCAGTTCTTC.

This chain connects TRBV12-3 or TRBV12-4 to TRBJ1-4; D possibly corresponds to TRBD1 (6 bases). Trimming stripped 5 bases from V and 7 bases from J, with 8 bases between. The CDR3 runs 12 residues. The DNA for the CDR3 is TGTGCCAGCAGTGTACAGGGTGAAAAACTGTTTTTT. Its translation: CASSVQGEKLFF.

This chain links TRBV6-6 with TRBJ2-6; TRBD1 is a possible D gene (6 bases). The CDR3 runs 15 residues. V was trimmed by 5 bases and J by 4 bases, leaving 12 bases between them. Per germline, CDR1 MNHNY and CDR2 SVGAGI (reference sequence). CDR3 sequence reads: CASSGDRTGANVLTF. Here the CDR3 DNA reads TGTGCCAGCAGTGGCGACAGGACGGGGGCCAACGTCCTGACTTTC.

The rearrangement uses TRBV9 and TRBJ2-3, with TRBD2 matching 8 bases. V lost 4 bases, J lost 2 bases, and 9 bases stayed unmatched. CDR1 SGDLS and CDR2 YYNGEE come from the germline V gene. The CDR3 is 16 amino acids. CDR3 in amino acids: CASSPTSGPSTDTQYF. CDR3 in DNA: TGTGCCAGCAGCCCCACTAGCGGCCCGTCCACAGATACGCAGTATTTT.

There are a few counts of this clonotype. CDR3 DNA: TGTGCCAGCAAGGGCGGTAGCACAGATACGCAGTATTTT. Its protein product is CASKGGSTDTQYF. V gene TRBV27 combines with J gene TRBJ2-3; D gene ambiguous. The CDR3 spans 13 residues. V was pared by 7 bases and J by 0 bases, with 8 bases between. Germline CDR1 MNHEY, CDR2 SMNVEV (reference sequence).